This TCR beta chain was captured by sequencing in a study of T-cell memory formation after mild COVID-19 (dated by TCRdb to the early 2020s). With regard to the full study: TCR sequence clusters from the two donors were found to be largely donor specific. In a couple of donors, T-cell clones that expanded and contracted after mild COVID-19 were tracked by sequencing TCRalpha and TCRbeta repertoires over time. The cohort comprised two young, previously healthy adult volunteers, one female and one male. General conclusions and limits of the study: Only two mild cases were covered by the study, and larger cohorts that include severe cases with pre-infection samples were considered necessary. SARS-CoV-2 specificity of the second-wave clones peaking on day 37 was not confirmed. From day 15 to 85, contracting clones showed balanced CD4/CD8 phenotypes, whereas a second wave of clones that expanded from day 15 to 37 leaned towards CD4+. Some responding clones were detected in pre-infection memory, suggesting pre-existing cross-reactive memory T cells joined the SARS-CoV-2 response. Contracting CD4+ clones turned up mainly in the CM and EM memory subsets, whereas EMRA was where CD8+ clones were enriched.

The CDR3 runs 15 residues from the cysteine to the phenylalanine. Only the CDR3 DNA is retained, 45 bases long and in frame from the first base. The CDR1 and CDR2 encoded by the germline V gene are SGHVS and FNYEAQ. Relative to germline, V is 5 bases shorter and J is 3 bases shorter, with 15 bases between their ends. The sequencer was an Illumina NovaSeq 6000. TCRalpha and TCRbeta cDNA libraries were built by 5'RACE with constant-segment primers, adding sample barcodes and unique molecular identifiers. Trizol reagent was used to extract RNA from every sample. The libraries were amplified in two PCR steps, and the second step added a second sample barcode and Illumina TruSeq adapters. Sequencing of libraries was performed on an Illumina NovaSeq with 2 x 150 bp paired-end reads. In the source study's methods: The reads were demultiplexed and collapsed into UMI-guided consensus sequences using migec v1.2.7. Using mixcr v2.1.11, UMI consensuses were aligned to TRA and TRB V and J templates and then assembled into clonotypes. A clonotype was counted as expanded or contracted only when both edgeR and NoisET called the clonotype significant, with the noise models trained on biological replicates. For edgeR calls, the thresholds were a false discovery rate-adjusted p below 0.01 and a log2 fold-change of 1. As an exploratory analysis of dynamics, max-normalized trajectories of the 1000 most abundant clonotypes were examined with PCA combined with hierarchical clustering. Each responding clone was given a CD4 or CD8 phenotype based on the CD4+ and CD8+ repertoires, which had been sequenced separately. TCRdb reran the public reads through fastp at Q25 and MiXCR, keeping productive beta chains. Each CDR3 protein gets just one entry, which takes the most common genes and DNA from the rows behind it. In this record, the V and J calls reflect TCRdb's handling and not the investigators' own analysis. Here the sample has 530,000 or so distinct CDR3 sequences; roughly a sixth occur a single time. The ten largest clones take up roughly 8.2% of the sample.

This clonotype was detected only a few times. Its antigen target is currently unknown. Per-base qualities were not stored, and no clone one base away is much larger. PBMCs were isolated by Ficoll-Paque density gradient centrifugation. The sequence links TRBV7-6 to TRBJ2-3; the D region possibly corresponds to TRBD2 (6 bases align). The receptor was derived from an adult woman who had mild COVID-19 (a few samples of this study predate the infection). The sample titles of this study are shuffled in the database, so cell type and time point are left out; the donor was told from shared clones. Input material: PBMCs or a T cell subset sorted from them (not recorded which). The CDR3 region reads CASSPTGVGTDTQYF. The nucleotide sequence is TGTGCCAGCAGCCCTACGGGAGTTGGGACAGATACGCAGTATTTT. With the portions outside the CDR3 filled from the reference TRBV7-6 and TRBJ2-3 genes, the complete variable region becomes GAGVSQSPRYKVTKRGQDVALRCDPISGHVSLYWYRQALGQGPEFLTYFNYEAQQDKSGLPNDRFSAERPEGSISTLTIQRTEQRDSAMYRCASSPTGVGTDTQYFGPGTRLTVL.